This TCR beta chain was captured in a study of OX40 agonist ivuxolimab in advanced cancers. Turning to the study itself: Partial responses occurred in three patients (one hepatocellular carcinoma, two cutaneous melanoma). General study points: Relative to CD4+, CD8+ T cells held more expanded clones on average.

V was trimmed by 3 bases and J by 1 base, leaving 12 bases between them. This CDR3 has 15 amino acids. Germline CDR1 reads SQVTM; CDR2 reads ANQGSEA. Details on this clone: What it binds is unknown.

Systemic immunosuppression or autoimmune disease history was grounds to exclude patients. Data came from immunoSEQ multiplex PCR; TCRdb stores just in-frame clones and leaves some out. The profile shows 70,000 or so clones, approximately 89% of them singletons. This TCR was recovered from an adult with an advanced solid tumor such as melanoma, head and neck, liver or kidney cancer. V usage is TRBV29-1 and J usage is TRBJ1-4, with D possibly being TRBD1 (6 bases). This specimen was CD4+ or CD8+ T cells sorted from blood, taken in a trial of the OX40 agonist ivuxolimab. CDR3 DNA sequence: TGCAGCGTTGATGCCCCCAGGGGAACTAATGAAAAACTGTTTTTT. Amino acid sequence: CSVDAPRGTNEKLFF.